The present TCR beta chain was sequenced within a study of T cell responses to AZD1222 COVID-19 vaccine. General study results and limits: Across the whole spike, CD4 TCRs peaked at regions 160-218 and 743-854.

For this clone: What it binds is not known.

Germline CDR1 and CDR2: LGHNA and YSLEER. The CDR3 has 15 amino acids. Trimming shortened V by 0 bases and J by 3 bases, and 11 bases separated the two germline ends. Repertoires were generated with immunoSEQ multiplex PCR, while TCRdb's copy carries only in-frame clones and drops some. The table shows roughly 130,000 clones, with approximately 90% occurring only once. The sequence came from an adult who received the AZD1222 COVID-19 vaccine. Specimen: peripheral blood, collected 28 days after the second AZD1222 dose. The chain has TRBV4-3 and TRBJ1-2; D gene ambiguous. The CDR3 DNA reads TGCGCCAGCAGCCAAGATACTTATGGACACTATGGCTACACCTTC. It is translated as CASSQDTYGHYGYTF.